This T cell receptor beta chain was identified during a study of cytomegalovirus exposure and HLA in healthy donors. Study-wide context: There were under 130 million unique TCR beta sequences, drawn from approximately 180 million T cells, in an earlier analysis. Out of fewer than 500 genotyped donors, around 80% belonged to the Caucasian-associated ancestry cluster. Within an early data release were about 85 million unique TCRs drawn from HLA-typed donors.

PCR was performed using 60 Vbeta and 13 Jbeta primers. In the original processing: Among the unique TCR beta chains that a later analysis counted, about 84 million in all, 10 million to 13 million were shared. Method: immunoSEQ multiplex PCR; TCRdb's copy keeps in-frame clones and lacks some. Clone size and the V and J calls come from that table; the DNA yielded D and trimming. The sample records 95,000 to 150,000 clones, around 78% being singletons. The germline gives CDR1 SNHLY, CDR2 FYNNEI. The CDR3 is made up of 15 amino acids. After removal of 3 bases from V and 3 bases from J, the junction contained 2 bases not matched to a gene.

The chain is built from TRBV2 and TRBJ1-5, with TRBD1 identical over 10 bases. The sample consisted of PBMCs. The TCR originated in a woman between 40 and 50 years old in good health and CMV-seronegative. The chain's CDR3 is CASSEGQGHNQPQHF. The CDR3 DNA reads as TGTGCCAGCAGTGAGGGACAGGGGCACAATCAGCCCCAGCATTTT.